These 12 T cell receptor beta chains share one sample of origin, sequenced in a study of early T cells in non-severe SARS-CoV-2 infection. TCRdb used MiXCR to reprocess the 5' RACE reads, holding one entry per CDR3 protein. Of tens of thousands of distinct CDR3 sequences listed, about an eighth are singletons. Sequenced sample: whole blood. These TCRs come from an adult who was a healthcare worker with PCR-confirmed SARS-CoV-2 infection or an uninfected control (not recorded which).

This clonotype was observed at least ten times. The V call is TRBV10-1, the J call TRBJ2-1; 12 nucleotides line up with TRBD2. CDR1 is WNHNN and CDR2 is SYGVQD in the germline V gene (reference sequence). Trimming at V came to 3 bases and at J to 7 bases, leaving 4 bases not matched to a gene. CDR3 length: 15 residues. The CDR3 sequence: CASSDRLAGENEQFF. CDR3 in DNA: TGCGCCAGCAGTGATCGACTAGCGGGAGAAAATGAGCAGTTCTTC.

The V gene is TRBV5-4, the J gene TRBJ1-3; D is ambiguous. CDR3 length: 14 amino acids. Germline V gives CDR1 SGHNT, CDR2 YYREEE (reference sequence). Trimming took 0 bases from V and 1 from J, leaving 5 bases between them. CDR3 protein: CASSLGESGNTIYF. DNA of the CDR3: TGTGCCAGCAGCTTGGGGGAGTCTGGAAACACCATATATTTT. Complete variable domain (other parts from reference TRBV5-4 and TRBJ1-3): ETGVTQSPTHLIKTRGQQVTLRCSSQSGHNTVSWYQQALGQGPQFIFQYYREEENGRGNFPPRFSGLQFPNYSSELNVNALELDDSALYLCASSLGESGNTIYFGEGSWLTVV.

The rearrangement uses TRBV20-1 and TRBJ2-1; 10 bases match TRBD2. Germline V gives CDR1 DFQATT, CDR2 SNEGSKA (reference sequence). V lost 7 bases and J lost 3; bases outside the gene matches: 6. The CDR3 totals 14 residues. CDR3 residues: CSVELAGLYNEQFF. In DNA, the CDR3 is TGCAGTGTCGAACTAGCGGGACTCTACAATGAGCAGTTCTTC.

The chain joins TRBV3-1 to TRBJ2-2, with 8 bases that match TRBD1. The V gene's germline CDR1 is LGHDT and CDR2 YNNKEL (reference sequence). The V segment lost 5 bases and the J segment 6 bases; nucleotides outside the gene matches: 11. The CDR3 totals 16 residues. CDR3 sequence reads: CASSAHQGAAAGELFF. CDR3 in DNA: TGTGCCAGCAGCGCACATCAGGGGGCTGCGGCCGGGGAGCTGTTTTTT.

This clonotype was counted many times. The chain is built from TRBV5-1 and TRBJ2-7; 7 bases are shared with TRBD1. The CDR3 runs 14 residues. With V trimmed by 4 bases and J by 0 bases, 4 bases remained unmatched. Germline CDR1 is SGHRS and CDR2 is YFSETQ. CDR3 sequence reads: CASSPGQTSYEQYF. The CDR3 bases are TGCGCCAGCAGCCCGGGACAGACCTCCTACGAGCAGTACTTC.

The CDR3 DNA is TGTGCCAGTAGTCCAGGGACAGCTTCTAACTATGGCTACACCTTC. This translates into CASSPGTASNYGYTF. The V call is TRBV19, the J call TRBJ1-2, with 7 bases matching TRBD1. Germline V gene sequence: CDR1 LNHDA, CDR2 SQIVND (reference sequence). CDR3 size: 15 residues. The junction had 6 bases not matched to a gene; V was cut back by 5 bases and J by 0 bases.

The J gene is TRBJ2-1, the V gene TRBV3-1, with 7 positions matching TRBD2. V lost 2 bases to trimming and J lost 10 bases; unmatched junction nucleotides: 5. This CDR3 region has 13 residues. Germline CDR1 is LGHDT and CDR2 is YNNKEL (reference sequence). The CDR3: CASSQSSGTEQFF. In nucleotides, the CDR3 is TGTGCCAGCAGCCAATCCAGCGGGACGGAGCAGTTCTTC.

The chain is built from TRBV7-8 and TRBJ1-1, with unresolved D. The CDR3 loop spans 15 amino acids. Germline loops: CDR1 SGHVS, CDR2 FQNEAQ. The V end lost 3 bases, the J end lost 1 base, and 12 bases lay between the germline ends. Written as DNA, the CDR3 is TGTGCCAGCAGCTTTGATGGTGCAACGAACACTGAAGCTTTCTTT. Protein sequence: CASSFDGATNTEAFF.

CDR3 nucleotides: TGTGCCAGCAGCTCCCCCGCGGGGGAGAATGAGCAGTTCTTC. Amino acid sequence: CASSSPAGENEQFF. This chain joins TRBV7-9 and TRBJ2-1; TRBD2 matches 7 bases. Trimming cost V 4 bases and J 7 bases; bases outside gene matches: 7. This CDR3 is 14 amino acids long. The germline V gene has CDR1 SEHNR and CDR2 FQNEAQ (reference sequence).

The rearrangement uses TRBV5-5 and TRBJ2-1, with TRBD2 as a possible D gene (5 bases). Trimming stripped 4 bases from V and 6 bases from J, with 14 bases between. The CDR3 extends over 14 amino acids. Looked up from germline, CDR1 is SGHKS and CDR2 is YYEKEE (reference sequence). The CDR3 protein is CASSPQTSPNEQFF. DNA for the CDR3: TGTGCCAGCAGCCCCCAAACTAGTCCCAATGAGCAGTTCTTC. The full variable domain, rest sourced from reference TRBV5-5 and TRBJ2-1, is DAGVTQSPTHLIKTRGQQVTLRCSPISGHKSVSWYQQVLGQGPQFIFQYYEKEERGRGNFPDRFSARQFPNYSSELNVNALLLGDSALYLCASSPQTSPNEQFFGPGTRLTVL.

The chain uses TRBV20-1 and TRBJ2-3; no definite D call. CDR3 length: 11 residues. Germline V gene lookup returns CDR1 DFQATT and CDR2 SNEGSKA (reference sequence). V gave up 5 bases and J gave up 2 bases, with 5 bases separating them. The CDR3 reads CSAPITDTQYF. CDR3 nucleotide sequence: TGCAGTGCTCCGATCACAGATACGCAGTATTTT.

This clonotype has a handful of counts. This chain uses TRBV6-1 with TRBJ1-3, with 7 bases aligning to TRBD1. The germline gives CDR1 MNHNS, CDR2 SASEGT. The V and J ends lost 6 bases and 2 bases, in that order; junction bases with no gene match: 4. CDR3 length equals 14 residues. In nucleotides, the CDR3 is TGTGCCAGCAGGGCCGACAGGGCTGGAAACACCATATATTTT. Translated: CASRADRAGNTIYF.